Shown below are 32 T cell receptor beta chains from a single sample sequenced in a study of OX40 agonist ivuxolimab in advanced cancers. Sequencing was performed with immunoSEQ multiplex PCR; in TCRdb, only in-frame clones are kept and a portion is missing. Of 42,000 or so clones listed, approximately 87% are singletons. Sequencing was performed on CD4+ or CD8+ T cells sorted from blood, taken in a trial of the OX40 agonist ivuxolimab. The receptors were gathered from an adult with an advanced solid tumor such as melanoma, head and neck, liver or kidney cancer.

The V and J genes are TRBV7-2 and TRBJ1-1; D is uncertain. Trimming took 1 base from V and 4 from J, leaving 7 bases between them. The CDR3 sequence is 13 residues long. Germline CDR1 reads SGHTA; CDR2 reads FQGNSA. The CDR3: CASSLGWGTEAFF. CDR3 bases: TGTGCCAGCAGCTTAGGGTGGGGCACTGAAGCTTTCTTT.

The chain has TRBV18 and TRBJ2-2; D gene unclear. This CDR3 has 16 residues. V lost 3 bases, J lost 2 bases, and 13 bases lay in between. Germline V gene lookup returns CDR1 KGHSH and CDR2 LQKENI. As DNA, the CDR3 is TGTGCCAGCTCACCCGGGCCGGAATCTAACACCGGGGAGCTGTTTTTT. Translating gives CASSPGPESNTGELFF.

The chain carries TRBV29-1 and TRBJ2-2; 8 bases fit TRBD2. CDR3 size: 14 residues. Germline V gene lookup returns CDR1 SQVTM and CDR2 ANQGSEA. V shed 6 bases and J 7 bases; nucleotides not matched to a gene: 10. The CDR3 DNA reads as TGCAGCGTCGGTTCGGGGGGGGCCCACGGGGAGCTGTTTTTT. It translates to CSVGSGGAHGELFF.

The chain carries TRBV2 and TRBJ2-5; D might be TRBD2 (6 bases). Looked up from germline, CDR1 is SNHLY and CDR2 is FYNNEI. With 5 bases removed from V and 2 bases from J, the gap between germline ends came to 18 bases. There are 16 residues in the CDR3. CDR3 nucleotide sequence: TGTGCCAGCAGTCCGATGCGGGGTGGGGTACAAGAGACCCAGTACTTC. Its protein product is CASSPMRGGVQETQYF.

The chain links TRBV27 to TRBJ2-7; tentatively, D is TRBD2 (5 bases). Germline loops: CDR1 MNHEY, CDR2 SMNVEV (reference sequence). The V end lost 2 bases, the J end lost 7 bases, and 15 bases lay between the germline ends. The CDR3 has 14 amino acids. The CDR3 sequence: CASSLERGSEEQYF. The DNA for the CDR3 is TGTGCCAGCAGTTTAGAACGGGGTTCGGAAGAGCAGTACTTC.

The CDR3 spells CASYQTSGTGELFF. For the CDR3, the DNA is TGTGCCAGTTATCAGACTAGCGGGACCGGGGAGCTGTTTTTT. V is TRBV18 and J is TRBJ2-2, with 10 nucleotides matching TRBD2. J was trimmed by 5 bases and V by 9 bases; bases with no gene match: 6. There are 14 residues in the CDR3. From germline, CDR1 is KGHSH and CDR2 LQKENI.

The CDR3 loop reads CASSLIETQYF. CDR3 DNA sequence: TGTGCCAGCAGCTTAATAGAGACCCAGTACTTC. This chain joins TRBV7-2 and TRBJ2-5; no reliable D call. Trimming took off 2 bases at V and 4 bases at J, with 2 bases between the two ends. CDR1 and CDR2 from the germline V gene are SGHTA and FQGNSA. The CDR3 loop spans 11 amino acids.

This chain joins TRBV30 and TRBJ2-5, with 7 bases identical to TRBD1. The germline CDR1 and CDR2 sequences are GTSNPN and SVGIG (reference sequence). The CDR3 extends over 14 amino acids. J lost 7 bases, V lost 0 bases, and 8 bases had no gene match. DNA of the CDR3: TGTGCCTGGAGTGTACAACAGGGGACAATGACCCAGTACTTC. Residues: CAWSVQQGTMTQYF.

Relative to its sample, this clone is medium-sized. The chain recombines TRBV7-2 with TRBJ2-2; D might be TRBD2 (6 bases). Germline assignment: CDR1 SGHTA and CDR2 FQGNSA. CDR3 length equals 16 residues. V was trimmed by 5 bases and J by 4 bases, leaving 17 bases between them. CDR3 nucleotides: TGTGCCAGCAGCGCCAACGATTGGGGAGGCACCGGGGAGCTGTTTTTT. Translating it yields CASSANDWGGTGELFF.

This clone was seen once. The rearrangement links TRBV11-3 to TRBJ2-1; 13 bases are shared with TRBD2. CDR3 length: 17 amino acids. Germline CDR1 reads SGHNT; CDR2 reads YENEEA. The trim removed 1 base at V and 4 bases at J, leaving 4 bases unmatched. CDR3 nucleotides: TGTGCCAGCAGCTTAGGCGAGACTAGCGGGGGGTACAATGAGCAGTTCTTC. Translation: CASSLGETSGGYNEQFF.

The genes are TRBV5-1 and TRBJ2-1; maybe TRBD1 (5 bases). Germline CDR1 SGHRS, CDR2 YFSETQ. The CDR3 has 14 residues. V lost 0 bases and J 13 bases, leaving 17 bases between the germline ends. The CDR3 DNA reads TGCGCCAGCAGCTTGGGGGGTGCAGGGTCAGATCAGTTCTTC. Translation gives CASSLGGAGSDQFF.

The chain has TRBV7-9 and TRBJ1-2; D is ambiguous. V shed 2 bases and J shed 0 bases, with 4 bases lying between them. Per germline, CDR1 SEHNR and CDR2 FQNEAQ (reference sequence). CDR3 size: 13 residues. The CDR3 coding sequence is TGTGCCAGCAGCTTATCTTCTAACTATGGCTACACCTTC. Its protein is CASSLSSNYGYTF. Using reference TRBV7-9 and TRBJ1-2 for the parts outside the CDR3, the full variable domain is DTGVSQNPRHKITKRGQNVTFRCDPISEHNRLYWYRQTLGQGPEFLTYFQNEAQLEKSRLLSDRFSAERPKGSFSTLEIQRTEQGDSAMYLCASSLSSNYGYTFGSGTRLTVV.

The gene calls are TRBV29-1 and TRBJ1-1; D remains unclear. V lost 8 bases to trimming and J lost 3 bases, with 16 bases between them. Germline V gene data show CDR1 as SQVTM and CDR2 as ANQGSEA. The CDR3 sequence is 13 residues long. The CDR3 sequence is CSTSFGGYTEAFF. CDR3 nucleotides: TGCAGCACCTCCTTCGGCGGGTACACTGAAGCTTTCTTT. Full variable domain (missing parts from reference TRBV29-1 and TRBJ1-1): SAVISQKPSRDICQRGTSLTIQCQVDSQVTMMFWYRQQPGQSLTLIATANQGSEATYESGFVIDKFPISRPNLTFSTLTVSNMSPEDSSIYLCSTSFGGYTEAFFGQGTRLTVV.

This clone was recorded only once. The chain links TRBV2 to TRBJ2-7, with a possible D match to TRBD2 (6 bases). The CDR3 runs to 16 residues. Per germline, CDR1 SNHLY and CDR2 FYNNEI. The germline V and J ends were trimmed by 2 bases and 9 bases, with 23 bases remaining between them. The CDR3 region is CASSERGGQAPTGQYF. In nucleotides, the CDR3 is TGTGCCAGCAGTGAAAGGGGAGGCCAGGCCCCTACGGGGCAGTACTTC.

The gene calls are TRBV19 and TRBJ2-3, with D unclear. CDR3 length equals 14 residues. V was shortened by 3 bases and J by 0 bases, with 7 bases between the two germline ends. Germline lookup yields CDR1 LNHDA and CDR2 SQIVND (reference sequence). The CDR3 spells CASSIWSSTDTQYF. The CDR3 DNA sequence: TGTGCCAGTAGTATTTGGTCTAGCACAGATACGCAGTATTTT. The full variable domain, in which reference TRBV19 and TRBJ2-3 provide the parts outside the CDR3, is DGGITQSPKYLFRKEGQNVTLSCEQNLNHDAMYWYRQDPGQGLRLIYYSQIVNDFQKGDIAEGYSVSREKKESFPLTVTSAQKNPTAFYLCASSIWSSTDTQYFGPGTRLTVL.

This chain joins TRBV6-1 and TRBJ1-1; possible D gene TRBD1, 6 bases. CDR1 is MNHNS and CDR2 is SASEGT in the germline V gene. The CDR3 spans 13 residues. Trimming removed 0 bases from V and 8 bases from J, with 10 bases in between. CDR3 amino acids: CASSEASTGEAFF. The CDR3 DNA sequence: TGTGCCAGCAGTGAAGCGTCCACAGGGGAAGCTTTCTTT.

The chain couples TRBV10-3 to TRBJ2-1; 8 bases map to TRBD2. The germline V gene has CDR1 ENHRY and CDR2 SYGVKD. Germline trimming cut 4 bases from V and 5 bases from J; bases unmatched to any gene: 7. CDR3 length equals 15 residues. This CDR3 is CAISGPGGVHNEQFF. The CDR3 bases are TGTGCCATCAGTGGCCCCGGGGGGGTACACAATGAGCAGTTCTTC.

The chain joins TRBV5-1 to TRBJ1-1; D possibly corresponds to TRBD1 (6 bases). Trimming left V 0 bases short and J 5 bases short, with 11 bases between. Per the germline V gene, CDR1 is SGHRS and CDR2 is YFSETQ. CDR3 length: 14 residues. In DNA, the CDR3 is TGCGCCAGCAGCTTGGAAAGGGGGAGGACTGAAGCTTTCTTT. Its translation is CASSLERGRTEAFF.

J is TRBJ1-2 and V is TRBV28; D possibly corresponds to TRBD1 (5 bases). The CDR3 extends over 14 amino acids. The ends were cut back, 5 bases at V and 7 bases at J, with 17 bases in the middle. CDR1 and CDR2 from the germline V gene are MDHEN and SYDVKM. The CDR3, as DNA: TGTGCCAGCAGTGTAGGTCAGGGAGCCCCTGGCTACACCTTC. Its protein product is CASSVGQGAPGYTF.

The rearrangement uses TRBV14 and TRBJ2-7; maybe TRBD1 (5 bases). From germline, CDR1 is SGHDN and CDR2 FVKESK. The V and J ends lost 3 bases and 7 bases respectively, with 16 bases between them. CDR3 size: 14 residues. The CDR3 region has the DNA TGTGCCAGCAGCCAGAGACAGATCTCACAAGAGCAGTACTTC. Protein product: CASSQRQISQEQYF.

V is TRBV25-1 and J is TRBJ2-3; the D is unclear. This CDR3 is 12 amino acids long. Germline V gives CDR1 MGHDK, CDR2 SYGVNS. The V gene lost 0 bases and the J gene lost 2 bases, with 0 bases spanning the gap. The CDR3 loop reads CASSEYTDTQYF. For the CDR3, the DNA is TGTGCCAGCAGTGAATACACAGATACGCAGTATTTT.

About this clone itself: Different DNA sequences within this sample yield the same CDR3. The V and J genes are TRBV4-1 and TRBJ2-7; 11 nucleotides agree with TRBD2. This CDR3 comprises 15 residues. Germline V CDR1 and CDR2: MGHRA, YSYEKL. V gave up 1 base and J gave up 3 bases; unmatched junction bases: 2. CDR3 sequence (DNA): TGCGCCAGCAGCCAAGCGCTAGCGGGAGGCTACGAGCAGTACTTC. Translation: CASSQALAGGYEQYF.

The V and J genes are TRBV7-2 and TRBJ2-7; TRBD2 matches at 10 bases. The CDR3 sequence is 16 residues long. Trimming removed 1 base from V and 9 bases from J; junction bases left unmatched: 12. Germline CDR1 SGHTA, CDR2 FQGNSA. The CDR3 DNA reads TGTGCCAGCAGCTTAGGGGTAGCGGGGGGACGTACAGGGCAGTACTTC. Amino acid sequence: CASSLGVAGGRTGQYF.

The CDR3 coding sequence is TGTGCCAGTAGTATACGTCTTAGGTCGGCTCTTGCGAACACCGGGGAGCTGTTTTTT. Protein sequence: CASSIRLRSALANTGELFF. The V gene is TRBV19, the J gene TRBJ2-2; D unresolved. The CDR3 contains 19 residues. The germline V gene encodes CDR1 LNHDA and CDR2 SQIVND (reference sequence). Trimming took off 2 bases at V and 0 bases at J, with 19 bases between the two ends.

The chain couples TRBV19 to TRBJ1-1; D is uncertain. The length of the CDR3 is 12 residues. V was cut by 5 bases and J by 3 bases, with 7 bases left in between. The V gene's germline CDR1 is LNHDA and CDR2 SQIVND (reference sequence). The CDR3 here is CASSLPDTEAFF. CDR3 bases: TGTGCCAGTAGTCTCCCGGACACTGAAGCTTTCTTT.

CDR3 residues: CASSSTNRFLHNYGYTF. CDR3 sequence (DNA): TGTGCCAGCAGTTCTACCAACCGGTTCCTACATAACTATGGCTACACCTTC. This rearrangement joins TRBV28 to TRBJ1-2; D is unresolved. Germline-derived CDR1 and CDR2 are MDHEN and SYDVKM. Trimming took off 4 bases at V and 1 base at J, with 19 bases between the two ends. The CDR3 sequence is 17 residues long.

This clone appeared once. V usage is TRBV6-5 and J usage is TRBJ2-5; D call uncertain. Germline values: CDR1 MNHEY, CDR2 SVGAGI. The CDR3 is made up of 13 amino acids. V was cut by 5 bases and J by 5 bases, with 12 bases left in between. The CDR3 region has the DNA TGTGCCAGCAGTGAAGGGCAAAGCGAGACCCAGTACTTC. This encodes CASSEGQSETQYF.

The gene calls are TRBV9 and TRBJ1-1, with no clear D. The CDR3 runs 13 residues. Germline-derived CDR1 and CDR2 are SGDLS and YYNGEE. Trimming stripped 0 bases from V and 4 bases from J, with 7 bases between. The CDR3 is CASSVDSGTEAFF. The CDR3 DNA follows: TGTGCCAGCAGCGTAGACAGTGGCACTGAAGCTTTCTTT.

V is TRBV5-4 and J is TRBJ1-1; 8 bases are a match to TRBD1. The germline V gene encodes CDR1 SGHNT and CDR2 YYREEE (reference sequence). CDR3 size: 12 residues. J gave up 10 bases and V 3 bases, and 5 bases lay outside the gene matches. The CDR3 DNA is TGTGCCAGCAGCTACCCAGGGGGCGTAGCTTTCTTT. Translated, it gives CASSYPGGVAFF.

V usage is TRBV5-1 and J usage is TRBJ1-3; the D is unclear. Germline CDR1 reads SGHRS; CDR2 reads YFSETQ. V was cut by 0 bases and J by 8 bases, with 9 bases left in between. This CDR3 has 13 amino acids. CDR3 in amino acids: CASSLAPEDTIYF. CDR3 DNA sequence: TGCGCCAGCAGCTTGGCCCCCGAAGACACCATATATTTT. The complete variable domain, with remaining parts taken from reference TRBV5-1 and TRBJ1-3, reads KAGVTQTPRYLIKTRGQQVTLSCSPISGHRSVSWYQQTPGQGLQFLFEYFSETQRNKGNFPGRFSGRQFSNSRSEMNVSTLELGDSALYLCASSLAPEDTIYFGEGSWLTVV.

This clone was found once. This chain links TRBV28 with TRBJ1-5; weak D call: TRBD1 (6 bases). CDR1 MDHEN and CDR2 SYDVKM come from the germline V gene. V lost 7 bases, J lost 0 bases, and 13 bases lay in between. This CDR3 contains 15 residues. CDR3 DNA: TGTGCCAGCACTACTGGGGGCCATAGCAATCAGCCCCAGCATTTT. Protein: CASTTGGHSNQPQHF. The full variable domain, completed using reference TRBV28 and TRBJ1-5, is DVKVTQSSRYLVKRTGEKVFLECVQDMDHENMFWYRQDPGLGLRLIYFSYDVKMKEKGDIPEGYSVSREKKERFSLILESASTNQTSMYLCASTTGGHSNQPQHFGDGTRLSIL.

The CDR3 sequence is CASSLGANYGYTF. The CDR3 nucleotides are TGCGCCAGCAGCCTTGGGGCTAACTATGGCTACACCTTC. The rearrangement joins TRBV5-1 to TRBJ1-2; D gene unclear. Germline loops: CDR1 SGHRS, CDR2 YFSETQ. The CDR3 consists of 13 residues. Trimming shortened V by 4 bases and J by 0 bases, and 7 bases separated the two germline ends.